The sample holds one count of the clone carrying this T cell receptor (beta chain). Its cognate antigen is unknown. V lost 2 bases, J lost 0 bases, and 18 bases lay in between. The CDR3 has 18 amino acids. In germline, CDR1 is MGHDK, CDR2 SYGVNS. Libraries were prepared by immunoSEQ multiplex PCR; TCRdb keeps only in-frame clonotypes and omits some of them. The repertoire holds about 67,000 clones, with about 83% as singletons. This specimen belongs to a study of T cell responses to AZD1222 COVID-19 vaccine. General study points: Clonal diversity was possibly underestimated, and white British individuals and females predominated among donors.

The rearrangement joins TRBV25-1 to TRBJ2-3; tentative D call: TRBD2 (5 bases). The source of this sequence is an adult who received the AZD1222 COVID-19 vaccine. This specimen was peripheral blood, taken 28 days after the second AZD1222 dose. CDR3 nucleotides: TGTGCCAGCAGTGAAAGGAGGCGTGAGTACCTAAGCACAGATACGCAGTATTTT. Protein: CASSERRREYLSTDTQYF.